Following are 15 T cell receptor beta chains from one sample sequenced in a study of beta chain features in type 1 diabetes. These receptors are not linked to any known antigen. All of the isolated RNA was reverse transcribed, so expressed TCRB transcripts were sequenced. This table comes from immunoSEQ multiplex PCR, and its TCRdb copy is limited to in-frame clones, with some not included. The table shows about 340,000 clones, with roughly 13% occurring only once. Points from the study as a whole: Shortening that was moderate but significant affected the TCRB CDR3s of Type 1 diabetes patients in all four CD4+ subsets.

What was sequenced was naive CD4+ T cells from blood. These receptors all come from a woman between 18 and 30 years old with type 1 diabetes.

The rearrangement links TRBV30 to TRBJ2-7; 10 bases fit TRBD2. CDR1 GTSNPN and CDR2 SVGIG come from the germline V gene (reference sequence). The junction had 12 bases not matched to a gene; V was cut back by 0 bases and J by 7 bases. This CDR3 comprises 16 residues. The CDR3 loop is CAWSVVGASGRGEQYF. The CDR3 bases are TGTGCCTGGAGTGTAGTGGGGGCTAGCGGGAGAGGGGAGCAGTACTTC.

This chain links TRBV28 with TRBJ2-1; D might be TRBD2 (6 bases). Germline V CDR1 and CDR2: MDHEN, SYDVKM. The CDR3 sequence is 12 residues long. V was pared by 1 base and J by 12 bases, with 10 bases between. CDR3 coding DNA: TGTGCCAGCAGTTTATCGGGACTCTGGCAGTTCTTC. Protein sequence: CASSLSGLWQFF.

This chain connects TRBV11-2 to TRBJ1-2; no clear D. Germline assignment: CDR1 SGHAT and CDR2 FQNNGV. The CDR3 runs to 13 residues. V lost 1 base to trimming and J lost 4 bases, with 7 bases between them. The CDR3 DNA reads as TGTGCCAGCAGCTTAGGCGGCACCTATGGCTACACCTTC. Translation gives CASSLGGTYGYTF. The variable domain in full, with the rest retrieved from reference TRBV11-2 and TRBJ1-2, is EAGVAQSPRYKIIEKRQSVAFWCNPISGHATLYWYQQILGQGPKLLIQFQNNGVVDDSQLPKDRFSAERLKGVDSTLKIQPAKLEDSAVYLCASSLGGTYGYTFGSGTRLTVV.

This clone has only a few counts. V gene TRBV18 combines with J gene TRBJ1-1; a possible D gene is TRBD1 (5 bases). Trimming stripped 3 bases from V and 8 bases from J, with 13 bases between. Looked up from germline, CDR1 is KGHSH and CDR2 is LQKENI. The CDR3 covers 13 residues. CDR3 in amino acids: CASSPHPSGEAFF. CDR3 in DNA: TGTGCCAGCTCACCCCACCCGTCAGGGGAAGCTTTCTTT.

This chain connects TRBV28 to TRBJ2-5, with 10 bases that match TRBD1. CDR3 length: 16 amino acids. J gave up 4 bases and V 7 bases, and 12 bases lay outside the gene matches. Germline V lookup: CDR1 MDHEN, CDR2 SYDVKM. CDR3 sequence (DNA): TGTGCCAGCAACCCCCCGGGACAGGGGACGGGAGAGACCCAGTACTTC. It translates to CASNPPGQGTGETQYF.

This clone was detected a few times. V is TRBV5-1 and J is TRBJ2-3; possibly TRBD2 for D (6 bases). V lost 4 bases and J lost 1, with 13 bases in between. Germline CDR1 and CDR2: SGHRS and YFSETQ. The CDR3 has 15 amino acids. The CDR3: CASSLEGAGTDTQYF. The CDR3, as DNA: TGCGCCAGCAGCCTGGAGGGAGCGGGCACAGATACGCAGTATTTT.

The gene calls are TRBV9 and TRBJ2-7, with TRBD1 matching over 9 bases. Trimming at V came to 3 bases and at J to 3 bases, leaving 4 bases not matched to a gene. The CDR3 spans 14 residues. Germline CDR1 reads SGDLS; CDR2 reads YYNGEE. CDR3 amino acids: CASSAGTGRYEQYF. The CDR3, as DNA: TGTGCCAGCAGCGCCGGGACAGGGCGCTACGAGCAGTACTTC.

The CDR3 loop is CASRGQRETQYF. The DNA of the CDR3 is TGTGCCAGCAGGGGACAGCGGGAGACCCAGTACTTC. V gene TRBV19 combines with J gene TRBJ2-5, with 7 bases fitting TRBD1. The germline V gene encodes CDR1 LNHDA and CDR2 SQIVND (reference sequence). V shed 9 bases and J 5 bases; nucleotides not matched to a gene: 6. The CDR3 length is 12 residues.

The chain is built from TRBV28 and TRBJ2-7; 7 bases are a match to TRBD1. Trimming removed 5 bases from V and 4 bases from J; junction bases left unmatched: 11. This CDR3 contains 15 residues. Germline V gene data show CDR1 as MDHEN and CDR2 as SYDVKM. The CDR3 DNA reads TGTGCCAGCAGTACCCAGACAGGGCGGGTTTACGAGCAGTACTTC. Translation: CASSTQTGRVYEQYF.

The chain joins TRBV19 to TRBJ2-2; 8 bases are shared with TRBD2. The germline V gene has CDR1 LNHDA and CDR2 SQIVND (reference sequence). Unmatched junction bases numbered 6, after V lost 5 bases and J lost 1 base. This CDR3 comprises 16 residues. In DNA, the CDR3 is TGTGCCAGTAGTCCAAGCGGGAGAGGGAACACCGGGGAGCTGTTTTTT. Amino acid sequence: CASSPSGRGNTGELFF.

The rearrangement links TRBV6-5 to TRBJ2-7; D possibly corresponds to TRBD1 (6 bases). Trimming shortened V by 9 bases and J by 6 bases, and 21 bases separated the two germline ends. Looked up from germline, CDR1 is MNHEY and CDR2 is SVGAGI. The CDR3 runs 14 residues. The CDR3 spells CASRSGAQRAEQYV. CDR3 nucleotides: TGTGCCAGTCGCTCAGGGGCCCAACGTGCCGAGCAGTACGTC.

The chain employs TRBV2 and TRBJ2-7, with 10 bases matching TRBD2. This CDR3 is built from 16 residues. Germline CDR1 and CDR2: SNHLY and FYNNEI. Trimming cost V 4 bases and J 3 bases; bases outside gene matches: 9. CDR3 DNA sequence: TGTGCCAGCAGTGGAAGTTGGGTAGCGGGAGGCTACGAGCAGTACTTC. It specifies CASSGSWVAGGYEQYF.

The table lists this clone with a few counts. This sequence joins TRBV7-9 and TRBJ2-1; D call uncertain. The length of the CDR3 is 15 residues. Trimming left V 5 bases short and J 0 bases short, with 11 bases between. Germline V gives CDR1 SEHNR, CDR2 FQNEAQ (reference sequence). In nucleotides, the CDR3 is TGTGCCAGCAGCCCACAGTCGAGCTCCTACAATGAGCAGTTCTTC. Translation gives CASSPQSSSYNEQFF. The variable domain in full, with the rest retrieved from reference TRBV7-9 and TRBJ2-1, is DTGVSQNPRHKITKRGQNVTFRCDPISEHNRLYWYRQTLGQGPEFLTYFQNEAQLEKSRLLSDRFSAERPKGSFSTLEIQRTEQGDSAMYLCASSPQSSSYNEQFFGPGTRLTVL.

Only a few counts were recorded for this clone. V is TRBV29-1 and J is TRBJ1-1, with a possible D match to TRBD1 (6 bases). The CDR3 is 14 residues long. From germline, CDR1 is SQVTM and CDR2 ANQGSEA. The germline V and J ends were trimmed by 1 base and 1 base, with 10 bases remaining between them. DNA for the CDR3: TGCAGCGTTGAAGTAGTACAGGGGAACACTGAAGCTTTCTTT. Its protein product is CSVEVVQGNTEAFF.

This rearrangement joins TRBV2 to TRBJ2-1; TRBD2 matches at 7 bases. The CDR3 sequence is 14 residues long. After removal of 7 bases from V and 8 bases from J, the junction contained 11 bases not matched to a gene. The V gene's germline CDR1 is SNHLY and CDR2 FYNNEI. The CDR3: CASIRIREGHEQFF. The DNA for the CDR3 is TGTGCCAGCATCAGGATCAGGGAGGGTCATGAGCAGTTCTTC.